This TCR beta chain was captured in a study of blood T cell repertoires in COVID-19. Study as a whole: Collection of acute and convalescent COVID-19 samples took place in the United States, Italy and Spain. PBMCs, B-cell-depleted T cells, or T cells provided the cDNA or gDNA that made up the material.

To note about this clone: Other DNA sequences in this sample translate to the same CDR3.

Some clones are missing from TCRdb's copy, which holds only in-frame ones; the method was immunoSEQ multiplex PCR. The data show around 300,000 clones, with over 70% seen just once and around 5% held by the top ten. Clinical histories supplied by participants themselves formed the basis of cohort assignment. Cohort 3 recovery required two negative PCRs, clearance, or symptom resolution. The CDR3 is 15 residues long. The J segment lost 6 bases and the V segment lost 4 bases, leaving 8 bases of the junction unmatched. The germline gives CDR1 SGHRS, CDR2 YFSETQ. The chain employs TRBV5-1 and TRBJ2-1; the match to TRBD1 covers 9 bases. The sequence came from a young man who had recovered from COVID-19. Sequenced sample: PBMCs or T cells enriched from blood (not recorded which). CDR3 nucleotide sequence: TGCGCCAGCAGCCCCGGGACAGGGCTCCGCAATGAGCAGTTCTTC. It codes for CASSPGTGLRNEQFF.